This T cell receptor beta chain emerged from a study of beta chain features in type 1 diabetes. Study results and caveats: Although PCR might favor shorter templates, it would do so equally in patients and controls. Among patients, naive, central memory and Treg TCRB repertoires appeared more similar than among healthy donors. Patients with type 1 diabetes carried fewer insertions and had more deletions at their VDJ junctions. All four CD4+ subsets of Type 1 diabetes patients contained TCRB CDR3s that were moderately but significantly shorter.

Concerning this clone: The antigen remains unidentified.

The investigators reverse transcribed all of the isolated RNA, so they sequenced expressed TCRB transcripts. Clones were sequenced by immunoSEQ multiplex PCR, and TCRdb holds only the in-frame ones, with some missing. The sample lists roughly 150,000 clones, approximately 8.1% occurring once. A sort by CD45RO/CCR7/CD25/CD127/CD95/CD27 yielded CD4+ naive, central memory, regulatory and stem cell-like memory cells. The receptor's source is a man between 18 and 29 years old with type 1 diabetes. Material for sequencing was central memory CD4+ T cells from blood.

CDR3 nucleotides: TGTGCCAGCTCACCGAGGATAGCGGCCACACAAGAGACCCAGTACTTC. Translation: CASSPRIAATQETQYF. The rearrangement joins TRBV18 to TRBJ2-5, with a possible D match to TRBD2 (6 bases). The CDR3 totals 16 residues. V shed 3 bases and J shed 2 bases, with 16 bases lying between them. From germline, CDR1 is KGHSH and CDR2 LQKENI.